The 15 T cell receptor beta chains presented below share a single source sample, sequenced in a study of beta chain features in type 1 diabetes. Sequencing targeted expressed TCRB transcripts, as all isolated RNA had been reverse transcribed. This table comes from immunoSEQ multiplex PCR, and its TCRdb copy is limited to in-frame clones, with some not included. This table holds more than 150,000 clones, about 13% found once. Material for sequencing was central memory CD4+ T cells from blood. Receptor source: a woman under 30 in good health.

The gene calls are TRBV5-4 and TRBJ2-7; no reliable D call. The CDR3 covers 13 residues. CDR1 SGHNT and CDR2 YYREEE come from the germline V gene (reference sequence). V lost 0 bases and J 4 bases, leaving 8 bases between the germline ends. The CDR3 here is CASSLERRYEQYF. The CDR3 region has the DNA TGTGCCAGCAGCTTGGAACGGAGATACGAGCAGTACTTC. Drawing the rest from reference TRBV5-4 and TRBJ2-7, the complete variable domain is ETGVTQSPTHLIKTRGQQVTLRCSSQSGHNTVSWYQQALGQGPQFIFQYYREEENGRGNFPPRFSGLQFPNYSSELNVNALELDDSALYLCASSLERRYEQYFGPGTRLTVT.

The CDR3 sequence: CASHQQETQYF. CDR3 DNA sequence: TGTGCCTCACACCAACAGGAGACCCAGTACTTC. The V and J genes are TRBV30 and TRBJ2-5; no clear D. V lost 7 bases, J lost 5 bases, and 11 bases lay in between. The CDR3 is made up of 11 amino acids. Looked up from germline, CDR1 is GTSNPN and CDR2 is SVGIG (reference sequence).

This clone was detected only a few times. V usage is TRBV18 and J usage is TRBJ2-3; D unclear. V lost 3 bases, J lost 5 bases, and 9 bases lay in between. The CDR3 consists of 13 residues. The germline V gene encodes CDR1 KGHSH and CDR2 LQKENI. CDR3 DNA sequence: TGTGCCAGCTCACCGAATCGAGAAGATACGCAGTATTTT. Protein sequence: CASSPNREDTQYF.

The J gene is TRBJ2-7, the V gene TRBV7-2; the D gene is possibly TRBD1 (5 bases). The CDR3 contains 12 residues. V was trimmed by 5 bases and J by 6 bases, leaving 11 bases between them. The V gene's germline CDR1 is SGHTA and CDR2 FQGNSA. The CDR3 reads CASSNSQGEQYF. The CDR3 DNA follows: TGTGCCAGCAGCAACAGCCAGGGCGAGCAGTACTTC.

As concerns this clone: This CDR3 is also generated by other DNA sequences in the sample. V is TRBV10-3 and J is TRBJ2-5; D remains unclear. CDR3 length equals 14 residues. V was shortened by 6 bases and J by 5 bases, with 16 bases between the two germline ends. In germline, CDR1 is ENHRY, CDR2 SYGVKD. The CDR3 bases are TGTGCCATCAGCGAATCCGCCCGGCGGGAGACCCAGTACTTC. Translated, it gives CAISESARRETQYF.

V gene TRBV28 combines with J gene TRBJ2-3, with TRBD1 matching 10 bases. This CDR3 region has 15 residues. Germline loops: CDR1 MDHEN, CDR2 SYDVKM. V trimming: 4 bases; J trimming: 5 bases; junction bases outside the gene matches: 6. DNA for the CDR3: TGTGCCAGCAGTTGGGACAGGGGAAGGAGAGATACGCAGTATTTT. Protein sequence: CASSWDRGRRDTQYF.

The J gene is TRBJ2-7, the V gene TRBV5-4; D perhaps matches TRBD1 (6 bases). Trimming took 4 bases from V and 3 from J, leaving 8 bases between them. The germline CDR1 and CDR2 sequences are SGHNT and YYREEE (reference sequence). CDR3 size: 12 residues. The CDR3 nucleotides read TGTGCCAGCAGCCAGGACAGCTACGAGCAGTACTTC. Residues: CASSQDSYEQYF.

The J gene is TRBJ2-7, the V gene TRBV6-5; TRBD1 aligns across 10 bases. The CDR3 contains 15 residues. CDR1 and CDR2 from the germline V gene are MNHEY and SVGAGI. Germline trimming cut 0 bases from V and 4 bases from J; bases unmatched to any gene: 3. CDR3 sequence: CASSYSTGGSYEQYF. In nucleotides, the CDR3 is TGTGCCAGCAGTTACTCGACAGGGGGCTCATACGAGCAGTACTTC.

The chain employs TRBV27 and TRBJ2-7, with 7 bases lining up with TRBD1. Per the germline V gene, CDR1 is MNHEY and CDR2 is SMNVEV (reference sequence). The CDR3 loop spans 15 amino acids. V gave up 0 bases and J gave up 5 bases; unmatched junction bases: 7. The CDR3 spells CASSLSRDRAHEQYF. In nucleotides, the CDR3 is TGTGCCAGCAGTTTATCGAGAGACAGGGCGCACGAGCAGTACTTC.

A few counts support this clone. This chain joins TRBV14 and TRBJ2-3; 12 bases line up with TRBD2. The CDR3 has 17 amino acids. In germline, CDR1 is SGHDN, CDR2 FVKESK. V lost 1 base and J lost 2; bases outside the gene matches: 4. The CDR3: CASSQGRLAGATDTQYF. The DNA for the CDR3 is TGTGCCAGCAGCCAAGGGAGACTAGCGGGAGCCACAGATACGCAGTATTTT.

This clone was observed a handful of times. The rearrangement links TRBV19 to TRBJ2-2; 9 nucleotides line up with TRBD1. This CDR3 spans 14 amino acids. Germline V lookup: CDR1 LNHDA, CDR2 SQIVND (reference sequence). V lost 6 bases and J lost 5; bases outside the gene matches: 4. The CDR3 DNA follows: TGTGCCAGTAGGGGACAGGGTACGACCGGGGAGCTGTTTTTT. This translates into CASRGQGTTGELFF.

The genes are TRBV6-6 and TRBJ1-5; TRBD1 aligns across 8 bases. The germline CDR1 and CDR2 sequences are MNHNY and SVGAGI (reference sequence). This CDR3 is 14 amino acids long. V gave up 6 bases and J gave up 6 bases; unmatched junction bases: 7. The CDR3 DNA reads TGTGCCAGCAGACCAGGGGGCGCGGGTCAGCCCCAGCATTTT. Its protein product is CASRPGGAGQPQHF.

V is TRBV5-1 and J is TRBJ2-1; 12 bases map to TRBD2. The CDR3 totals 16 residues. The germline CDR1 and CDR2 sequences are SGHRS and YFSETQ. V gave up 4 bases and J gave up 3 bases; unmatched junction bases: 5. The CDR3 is CASSRTSGMVYNEQFF. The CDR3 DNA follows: TGCGCCAGCAGCCGGACTAGCGGGATGGTCTACAATGAGCAGTTCTTC. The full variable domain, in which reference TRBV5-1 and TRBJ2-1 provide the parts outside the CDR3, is KAGVTQTPRYLIKTRGQQVTLSCSPISGHRSVSWYQQTPGQGLQFLFEYFSETQRNKGNFPGRFSGRQFSNSRSEMNVSTLELGDSALYLCASSRTSGMVYNEQFFGPGTRLTVL.

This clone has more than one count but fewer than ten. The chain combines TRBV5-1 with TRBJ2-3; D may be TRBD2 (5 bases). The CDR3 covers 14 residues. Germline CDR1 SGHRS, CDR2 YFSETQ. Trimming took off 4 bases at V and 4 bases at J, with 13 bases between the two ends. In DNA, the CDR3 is TGCGCCAGCAGCACCATACTAGGGCCAGATACGCAGTATTTT. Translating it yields CASSTILGPDTQYF.

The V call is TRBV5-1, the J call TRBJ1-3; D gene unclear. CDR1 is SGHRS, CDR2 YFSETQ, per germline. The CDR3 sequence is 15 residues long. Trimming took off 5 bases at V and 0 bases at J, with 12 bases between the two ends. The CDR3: CASSFDGSSGNTIYF. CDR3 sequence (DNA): TGCGCCAGCAGTTTCGACGGGAGCTCTGGAAACACCATATATTTT.